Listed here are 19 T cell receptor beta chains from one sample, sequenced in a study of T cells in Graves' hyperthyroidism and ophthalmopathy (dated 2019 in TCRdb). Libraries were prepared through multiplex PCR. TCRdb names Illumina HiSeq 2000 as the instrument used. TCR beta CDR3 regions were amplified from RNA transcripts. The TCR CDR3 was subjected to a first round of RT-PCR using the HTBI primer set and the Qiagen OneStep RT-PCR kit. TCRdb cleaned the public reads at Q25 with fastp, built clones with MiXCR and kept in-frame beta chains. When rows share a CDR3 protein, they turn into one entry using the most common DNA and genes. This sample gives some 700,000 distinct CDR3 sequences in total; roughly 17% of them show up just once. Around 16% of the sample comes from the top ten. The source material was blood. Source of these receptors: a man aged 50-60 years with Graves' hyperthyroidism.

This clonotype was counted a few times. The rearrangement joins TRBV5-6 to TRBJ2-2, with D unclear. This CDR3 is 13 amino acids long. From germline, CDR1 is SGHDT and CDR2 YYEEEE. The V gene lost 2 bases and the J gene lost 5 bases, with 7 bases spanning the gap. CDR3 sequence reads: CASSFQETGELFF. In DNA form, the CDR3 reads TGTGCCAGCAGCTTCCAGGAGACCGGGGAGCTGTTTTTT.

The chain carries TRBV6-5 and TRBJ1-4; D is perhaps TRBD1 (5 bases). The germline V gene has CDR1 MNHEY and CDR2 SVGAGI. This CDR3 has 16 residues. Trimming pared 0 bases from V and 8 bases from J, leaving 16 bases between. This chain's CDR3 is CASSYSGGIGEEKLFF. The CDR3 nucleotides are TGTGCCAGCAGTTACTCGGGGGGGATCGGGGAAGAAAAACTGTTTTTT.

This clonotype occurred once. The CDR3 nucleotides read TGTGCCTGGAGTCCAGGGCCCCTGTACTCGTCTCGCACAGATACGCAGTATTTT. It specifies CAWSPGPLYSSRTDTQYF. This chain links TRBV30 with TRBJ2-3, with a tentative D call TRBD1 (5 bases). Germline V gene sequence: CDR1 GTSNPN, CDR2 SVGIG (reference sequence). V lost 2 bases, J lost 1 base, and 22 bases lay in between. The CDR3 runs to 18 residues.

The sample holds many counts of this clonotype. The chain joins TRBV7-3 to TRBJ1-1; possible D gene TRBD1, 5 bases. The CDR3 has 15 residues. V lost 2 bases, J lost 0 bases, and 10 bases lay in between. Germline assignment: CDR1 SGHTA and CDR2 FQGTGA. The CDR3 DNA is TGTGCCAGCAGCTTAGGGGCGGGAATGAACACTGAAGCTTTCTTT. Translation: CASSLGAGMNTEAFF.

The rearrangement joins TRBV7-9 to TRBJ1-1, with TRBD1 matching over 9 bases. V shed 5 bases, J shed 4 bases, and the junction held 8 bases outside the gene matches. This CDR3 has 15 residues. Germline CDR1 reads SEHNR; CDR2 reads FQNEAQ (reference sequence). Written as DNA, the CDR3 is TGTGCCAGCAGCCAAGGGACAGGGCCGCCCACTGAAGCTTTCTTT. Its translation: CASSQGTGPPTEAFF.

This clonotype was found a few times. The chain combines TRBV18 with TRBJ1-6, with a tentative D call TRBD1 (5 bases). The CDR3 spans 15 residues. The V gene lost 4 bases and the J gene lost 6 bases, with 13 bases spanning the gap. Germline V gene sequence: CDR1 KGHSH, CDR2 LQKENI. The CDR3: CASSQRDQTNSPLHF. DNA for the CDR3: TGTGCCAGCTCACAGCGGGACCAAACTAATTCACCCCTCCACTTT.

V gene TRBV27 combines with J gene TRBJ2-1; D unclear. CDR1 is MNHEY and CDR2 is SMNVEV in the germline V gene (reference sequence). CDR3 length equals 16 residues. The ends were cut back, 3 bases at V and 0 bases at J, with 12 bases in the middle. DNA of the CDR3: TGTGCCAGCAGTTTCGACTTATTGAGCTCCTACAATGAGCAGTTCTTC. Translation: CASSFDLLSSYNEQFF.

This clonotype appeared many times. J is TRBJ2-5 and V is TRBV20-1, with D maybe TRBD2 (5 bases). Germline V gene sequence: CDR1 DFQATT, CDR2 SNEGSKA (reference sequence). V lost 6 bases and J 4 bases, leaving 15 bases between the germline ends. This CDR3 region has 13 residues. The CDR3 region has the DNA TGCAGTGCAGAGGAGGCGGTGGGAGAGACCCAGTACTTC. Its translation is CSAEEAVGETQYF.

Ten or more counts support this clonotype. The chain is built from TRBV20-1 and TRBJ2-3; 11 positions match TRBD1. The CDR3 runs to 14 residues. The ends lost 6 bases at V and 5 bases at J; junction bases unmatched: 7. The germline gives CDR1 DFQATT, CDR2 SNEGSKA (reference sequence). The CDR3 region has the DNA TGCAGTGCGGCTCCGGGACAGGGGGTAGATACGCAGTATTTT. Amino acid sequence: CSAAPGQGVDTQYF.

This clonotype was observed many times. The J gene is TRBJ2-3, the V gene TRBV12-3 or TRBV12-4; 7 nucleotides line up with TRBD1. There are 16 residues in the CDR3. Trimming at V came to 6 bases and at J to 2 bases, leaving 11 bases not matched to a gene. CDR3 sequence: CASSLGTVIYTDTQYF. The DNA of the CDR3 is TGTGCCAGCAGCCTCGGGACAGTTATCTACACAGATACGCAGTATTTT.

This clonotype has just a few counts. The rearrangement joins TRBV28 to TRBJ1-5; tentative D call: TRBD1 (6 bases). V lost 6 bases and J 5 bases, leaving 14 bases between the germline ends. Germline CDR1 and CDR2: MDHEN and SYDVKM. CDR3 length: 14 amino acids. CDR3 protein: CASSLQGLDQPQHF. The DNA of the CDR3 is TGTGCCAGCAGCCTACAGGGATTGGATCAGCCCCAGCATTTT.

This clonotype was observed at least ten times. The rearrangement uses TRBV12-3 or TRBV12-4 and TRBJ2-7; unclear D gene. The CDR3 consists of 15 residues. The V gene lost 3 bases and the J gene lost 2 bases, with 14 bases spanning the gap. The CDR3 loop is CASSLDHKTTYEQYF. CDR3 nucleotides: TGTGCCAGCAGTTTGGATCATAAAACTACCTACGAGCAGTACTTC.

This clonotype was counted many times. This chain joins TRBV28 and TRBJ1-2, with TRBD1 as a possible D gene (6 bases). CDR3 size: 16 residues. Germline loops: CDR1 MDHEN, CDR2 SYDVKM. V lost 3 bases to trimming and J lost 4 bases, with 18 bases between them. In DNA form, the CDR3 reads TGTGCCAGCAGTTTTACTTTTCAGCTAGGGGGCTATGGCTACACCTTC. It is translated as CASSFTFQLGGYGYTF.

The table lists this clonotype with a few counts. CDR3: CSVVHRGRGETQYF. CDR3 coding DNA: TGCAGCGTCGTTCACAGGGGGCGGGGTGAGACCCAGTACTTC. This rearrangement joins TRBV29-1 to TRBJ2-5, with TRBD1 matching 9 bases. CDR1 is SQVTM and CDR2 is ANQGSEA in the germline V gene. This CDR3 region has 14 residues. Losses at the gene ends were 6 bases for V and 5 bases for J; bases not matched to a gene: 10.

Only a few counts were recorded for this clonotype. The DNA of the CDR3 is TGTGCCAGCAGTGTAGCCGTGGGGAGGATTACTGGCAATGAGCAGTTCTTC. Translated: CASSVAVGRITGNEQFF. The V gene is TRBV25-1, the J gene TRBJ2-1, with D possibly TRBD2 on 6 matching bases. CDR1 and CDR2 (germline): MGHDK, SYGVNS. CDR3 size: 17 residues. Trimming cost V 4 bases and J 6 bases, with 22 bases left between them. Filled out from reference TRBV25-1 and TRBJ2-1, the complete variable domain reads EADIYQTPRYLVIGTGKKITLECSQTMGHDKMYWYQQDPGMELHLIHYSYGVNSTEKGDLSSESTVSRIRTEHFPLTLESARPSHTSQYLCASSVAVGRITGNEQFFGPGTRLTVL.

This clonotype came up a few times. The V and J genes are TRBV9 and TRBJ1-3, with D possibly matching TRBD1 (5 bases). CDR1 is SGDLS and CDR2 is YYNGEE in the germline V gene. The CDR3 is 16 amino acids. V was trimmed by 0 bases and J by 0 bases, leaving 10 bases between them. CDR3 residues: CASSVGGTSSGNTIYF. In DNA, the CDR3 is TGTGCCAGCAGCGTAGGGGGGACGAGCTCTGGAAACACCATATATTTT.

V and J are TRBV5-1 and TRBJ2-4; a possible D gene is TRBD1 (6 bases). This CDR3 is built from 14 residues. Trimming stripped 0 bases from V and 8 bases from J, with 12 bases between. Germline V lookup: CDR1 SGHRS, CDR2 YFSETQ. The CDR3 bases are TGCGCCAGCAGCTTGGGGCAGGGGACCGACATTCAGTACTTC. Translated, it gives CASSLGQGTDIQYF.

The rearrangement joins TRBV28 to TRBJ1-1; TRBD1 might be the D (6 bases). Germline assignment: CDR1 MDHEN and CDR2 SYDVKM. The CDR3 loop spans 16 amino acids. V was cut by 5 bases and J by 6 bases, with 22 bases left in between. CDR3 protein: CASSKLTTGRFAEAFF. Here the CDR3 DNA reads TGTGCCAGCAGTAAGTTAACCACAGGGAGGTTCGCTGAAGCTTTCTTT.

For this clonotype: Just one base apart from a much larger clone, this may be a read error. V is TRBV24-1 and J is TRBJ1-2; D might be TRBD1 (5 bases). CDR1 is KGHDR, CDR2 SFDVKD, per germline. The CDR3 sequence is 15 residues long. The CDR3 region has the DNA TGTGTCACCAGTGATCCGAGGACGGGGCCCAAGGGCTACACCTTC. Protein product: CVTSDPRTGPKGYTF.